This T cell receptor (beta chain) originates from a study of persistence of HIV-infected CD4 T cells. Study-level points and caveats: Degenerate expanded CDR3beta sequences were enriched among CMV- and Gag-responding cells.

In regard to this clone: Its cognate antigen is unknown.

The libraries were made with immunoSEQ version 4 in survey mode. TCRdb's copy holds only in-frame clones and misses some; the assay was immunoSEQ multiplex PCR. The sample carries 35,000 to 40,000 clones, around 80% recorded once. V was trimmed by 3 bases and J by 7 bases, leaving 11 bases between them. Germline values: CDR1 SGDLS, CDR2 YYNGEE. This CDR3 is 12 amino acids long. The stimulus was lysate of CMV-infected fibroblasts, roughly 9.2 ug/mL. Memory cells lacking CD40L and CD69 with high CD45RO were sorted. Donors had undetectable plasma HIV-1 RNA, under 50 copies/mL, for 4+ years. The starting material was CD4+ T cells sorted from PBMCs after approximately 19-hour stimulation, obtained from a patient who received antiretroviral therapy. This chain links TRBV9 with TRBJ2-7; D might be TRBD1 or TRBD2, each matching 5 bases. The sequence was collected from an adult man with HIV who was CMV-seropositive. The DNA of the CDR3 is TGTGCCAGCAGCGCTGGGGGTGGAGAGCAGTACTTC. It is translated as CASSAGGGEQYF.